The subject of this entry is one TCR beta chain. What it binds is unknown. The trim removed 3 bases at V and 0 bases at J, leaving 1 base unmatched. Germline V CDR1 and CDR2: SGHTA, FQGNSA. The CDR3 totals 15 residues. This sample stems from a study of cytomegalovirus exposure and HLA in healthy donors. Study observations and caveats: The majority of TCR sequences were rare, yet some public TCRs appeared in many donors.

The protocol was immunoSEQ multiplex PCR, while the TCRdb copy is restricted to in-frame clones and leaves out a portion. Among about 130,000 clones listed, approximately 84% were seen once. This sequence joins TRBV7-2 and TRBJ2-2; 7 bases match TRBD2. This receptor was identified in a man aged 30 to 39 in good health and CMV-seropositive. The sample was PBMCs. CDR3 DNA sequence: TGTGCCAGCAGCTTTAGCGGGCCGAACACCGGGGAGCTGTTTTTT. Translating gives CASSFSGPNTGELFF.